The clone carrying this TCR beta chain was seen repeatedly, ten times or more. Both TRBC1 and TRBC2 were covered by a beta constant-region primer of two equimolar oligonucleotides. Nested alpha and beta constant-region primers with the SP2 primer drove four PCR rounds on ligated cDNA. A single record per CDR3 protein comes from TCRdb applying MiXCR to the UMI-ligation and nested PCR reads. The sample lists 7,000 to 9,000 distinct CDR3 sequences, 25% to 35% occurring once. Trimming took 5 bases from V and 3 from J; bases not matched to a gene: 10. The CDR3 length is 15 residues. Per germline, CDR1 SNHLY and CDR2 FYNNEI. The data were obtained in a study of naive and memory T cell subsets.

This chain joins TRBV2 and TRBJ2-7, with TRBD2 matching 7 bases. The source is a human donor in good health. Source material: CD8+ TEMRA cells from blood. Specified subset: effector memory re-expressing CD45RA, CD45RA+ CD27-. CDR3 sequence (DNA): TGTGCCAGCAGTCCCGGGGGGTTTCTTGGCTACGAGCAGTACTTC. Translating gives CASSPGGFLGYEQYF. The variable domain in full, completed from reference TRBV2 and TRBJ2-7, reads EPEVTQTPSHQVTQMGQEVILRCVPISNHLYFYWYRQILGQKVEFLVSFYNNEISEKSEIFDDQFSVERPDGSNFTLKIRSTKLEDSAMYFCASSPGGFLGYEQYFGPGTRLTVT.